This T cell receptor beta chain was sequenced for a study of T-cell memory formation after mild COVID-19. Overall study context: Clustering of TCRs was largely donor specific.

This clonotype was found a few times. Its cognate antigen is unknown. Overall study results and limits: The appearance of some responding clones in pre-infection memory suggested that cross-reactive memory joined.

Libraries for TCRalpha and TCRbeta carried sample barcodes and unique molecular identifiers via 5'RACE. TCRdb reprocessed the 5' RACE reads with MiXCR, giving one entry per CDR3 protein. Among 170,000 or so distinct CDR3 sequences listed, about a fifth were seen once. This TCR was recovered from an adult woman who had mild COVID-19 (a few samples of this study predate the infection). Cell type and time point are not known. Sequenced material: PBMCs or a T cell subset sorted from them (not recorded which).

This chain's CDR3 is CASSLAKGQGGTGELFF. CDR3 DNA sequence: TGTGCCAGCAGCTTAGCCAAGGGACAGGGAGGCACCGGGGAGCTGTTTTTT. The genes are TRBV7-8 and TRBJ2-2, with TRBD1 matching over 9 bases. Germline values: CDR1 SGHVS, CDR2 FQNEAQ. V gave up 0 bases and J gave up 4 bases; unmatched junction bases: 6. The CDR3 totals 17 residues.